One and the same sample provided the 2 T cell receptor beta chains below, sequenced in a study of shared clonotypes between healthy human individuals. Measured with immunoSEQ multiplex PCR; TCRdb has only the in-frame clones, and not every one. The repertoire holds more than 1,200,000 clones, with approximately 98.5% as singletons. The sample was naive CD4+ T cells sorted from blood. As to subset: CD45RA+ positively selected. These receptors all come from a man between 25 and 39 years old in good health.

The chain is built from TRBV9 and TRBJ2-1, with 9 bases aligning to TRBD1. Germline V gene sequence: CDR1 SGDLS, CDR2 YYNGEE. The CDR3 extends over 17 amino acids. Unmatched junction bases numbered 9, after V lost 2 bases and J lost 3 bases. The CDR3 region has the DNA TGTGCCAGCAGCGTGGACTCTGGGACAGGGTACTACAATGAGCAGTTCTTC. This gives the protein CASSVDSGTGYYNEQFF. The complete variable domain, with remaining parts taken from reference TRBV9 and TRBJ2-1, reads DSGVTQTPKHLITATGQRVTLRCSPRSGDLSVYWYQQSLDQGLQFLIQYYNGEERAKGNILERFSAQQFPDLHSELNLSSLELGDSALYFCASSVDSGTGYYNEQFFGPGTRLTVL.

The chain has TRBV12-1 and TRBJ2-1; the D segment call TRBD2 is taken from the table without a DNA check. TRBV12-1 is given as a pseudogene. The CDR3 is 18 residues long. The CDR3 reads CASSTSGTSGRVYNEQFF. CDR3 sequence (DNA): TGTGCCAGCAGCACCTCCGGGACTAGCGGGAGAGTCTACAATGAGCAGTTCTTC.